Shown below are 22 T cell receptor beta chains from a single sample sequenced in a study of T cells expressing NK-cell markers. TCRdb derives one entry per CDR3 protein from the 5' RACE reads, leaving out DNA. The data include 350,000 to 450,000 distinct CDR3 sequences; the top ten clones carry under 6.5%. Material: blood T cells: a sorted CD56 or NKG2C T cell subset, CD4+ or CD8+ T cells, or bulk PBMC T cells (not recorded which). The receptors come from a man aged 18-75 years in good health.

The chain uses TRBV19 and TRBJ1-1; TCRdb's D call of TRBD1 is untestable without DNA. Germline V gene lookup returns CDR1 LNHDA and CDR2 SQIVND (reference sequence). CDR3 length: 14 amino acids. The CDR3 reads CASSLGHGRTEAFF.

V usage is TRBV6-5 and J usage is TRBJ2-3; with no DNA, the TCRdb D assignment of TRBD2 cannot be verified. CDR3 length: 19 residues. The germline V gene encodes CDR1 MNHEY and CDR2 SVGAGI. Here the CDR3 reads CASSYSRAGGLRSADTQYF.

This chain connects TRBV20-1 to TRBJ1-1. The length of the CDR3 is 14 residues. Germline V gene lookup returns CDR1 DFQATT and CDR2 SNEGSKA (reference sequence). The chain's CDR3 is CSADNRRGNTEAFF.

CDR3 sequence: CASSPGDGNKNIQYF. The genes are TRBV18 and TRBJ2-4; TCRdb returns TRBD1, unconfirmable since there is no DNA. This CDR3 spans 15 amino acids. Germline lookup yields CDR1 KGHSH and CDR2 LQKENI.

CDR3 protein: CASSFDRVTEAFF. The chain combines TRBV5-8 with TRBJ1-1. Germline assignment: CDR1 SGHTS and CDR2 YDEGEE. The CDR3 length is 13 residues.

The chain recombines TRBV24-1 with TRBJ2-1. CDR3 length: 13 residues. CDR1 is KGHDR, CDR2 SFDVKD, per germline. The CDR3 spells CATSDSSDSEQFF.

The chain is built from TRBV24-1 and TRBJ1-2. This CDR3 comprises 13 residues. From germline, CDR1 is KGHDR and CDR2 SFDVKD. The chain's CDR3 is CATSDSLGDGYTF.

This chain links TRBV20-1 with TRBJ2-5; the D call from TCRdb, TRBD1, cannot be confirmed without DNA. CDR3 length: 12 amino acids. CDR1 is DFQATT and CDR2 is SNEGSKA in the germline V gene (reference sequence). Here the CDR3 reads CSAPDRQETQYF.

This chain links TRBV28 with TRBJ1-5. The CDR3 is made up of 16 amino acids. Germline loops: CDR1 MDHEN, CDR2 SYDVKM. The CDR3 spells CASSLASRGLNQPQHF. The entire variable domain, with the rest obtained from reference TRBV28 and TRBJ1-5, is as follows: DVKVTQSSRYLVKRTGEKVFLECVQDMDHENMFWYRQDPGLGLRLIYFSYDVKMKEKGDIPEGYSVSREKKERFSLILESASTNQTSMYLCASSLASRGLNQPQHFGDGTRLSIL.

This chain joins TRBV28 and TRBJ2-1; TCRdb names TRBD2, which stays unverified in the absence of DNA. From germline, CDR1 is MDHEN and CDR2 SYDVKM. The length of the CDR3 is 19 residues. This CDR3 reads CASSLVSGGGIRRYNEQFF. Full variable domain (missing parts from reference TRBV28 and TRBJ2-1): DVKVTQSSRYLVKRTGEKVFLECVQDMDHENMFWYRQDPGLGLRLIYFSYDVKMKEKGDIPEGYSVSREKKERFSLILESASTNQTSMYLCASSLVSGGGIRRYNEQFFGPGTRLTVL.

The rearrangement links TRBV7-2 to TRBJ2-7. Per germline, CDR1 SGHTA and CDR2 FQGNSA. The CDR3 totals 13 residues. CDR3 region: CASSTSGGYEQYF.

The chain joins TRBV20-1 to TRBJ2-3. The CDR3 has 14 residues. Germline lookup yields CDR1 DFQATT and CDR2 SNEGSKA (reference sequence). CDR3 sequence reads: CSATRVESTDTQYF.

The genes are TRBV20-1 and TRBJ2-5; the D gene TCRdb calls, TRBD2, cannot be checked with no DNA. CDR3 length: 16 residues. CDR1 and CDR2 (germline): DFQATT, SNEGSKA (reference sequence). CDR3 sequence reads: CSASRLAGGLQETQYF.

This chain connects TRBV2 to TRBJ1-2. This CDR3 comprises 15 residues. The germline CDR1 and CDR2 sequences are SNHLY and FYNNEI. The CDR3 sequence is CASSERGQPGYGYTF.

This chain connects TRBV6-1 to TRBJ1-1; TCRdb indicates TRBD1, and absent DNA this call remains unverified. The CDR3 contains 15 residues. CDR1 is MNHNS and CDR2 is SASEGT in the germline V gene. CDR3 amino acids: CASRRLDILNTEAFF.

The rearrangement joins TRBV2 to TRBJ2-7; without DNA, the TCRdb call of TRBD2 cannot be checked. The CDR3 totals 13 residues. Germline lookup yields CDR1 SNHLY and CDR2 FYNNEI. CDR3 residues: CATRRAGRSEQYF. Drawing the rest from reference TRBV2 and TRBJ2-7, the complete variable domain is EPEVTQTPSHQVTQMGQEVILRCVPISNHLYFYWYRQILGQKVEFLVSFYNNEISEKSEIFDDQFSVERPDGSNFTLKIRSTKLEDSAMYFCATRRAGRSEQYFGPGTRLTVT.

This chain joins TRBV5-1 and TRBJ1-4. The CDR3 has 17 amino acids. Germline values: CDR1 SGHRS, CDR2 YFSETQ. The CDR3 spells CASSLDHSPGWGEKLFF.

This chain uses TRBV5-1 with TRBJ2-7. This CDR3 region has 13 residues. CDR1 is SGHRS, CDR2 YFSETQ, per germline. CDR3 in amino acids: CASSPKVTYEQYF.

The CDR3 spells CASSPPHQPQHF. The V call is TRBV6-5, the J call TRBJ1-5. The CDR3 consists of 12 residues. Germline loops: CDR1 MNHEY, CDR2 SVGAGI.

The V call is TRBV14, the J call TRBJ1-2; the D gene TCRdb calls, TRBD1, cannot be checked with no DNA. CDR1 is SGHDN and CDR2 is FVKESK in the germline V gene. The CDR3 runs to 14 residues. The CDR3 reads CASSQRGQGRGYTF.

V is TRBV5-1 and J is TRBJ1-2; TCRdb returns TRBD1, unconfirmable since there is no DNA. Per germline, CDR1 SGHRS and CDR2 YFSETQ. CDR3 length: 15 residues. The CDR3 protein is CASSLEGAGASGYTF.

This chain joins TRBV29-1 and TRBJ2-5; TCRdb's D call of TRBD2 is untestable without DNA. The CDR3 has 14 amino acids. Germline values: CDR1 SQVTM, CDR2 ANQGSEA. CDR3 in amino acids: CSGAKAGTKETQYF. The complete variable domain, with remaining parts taken from reference TRBV29-1 and TRBJ2-5, reads SAVISQKPSRDICQRGTSLTIQCQVDSQVTMMFWYRQQPGQSLTLIATANQGSEATYESGFVIDKFPISRPNLTFSTLTVSNMSPEDSSIYLCSGAKAGTKETQYFGPGTRLLVL.